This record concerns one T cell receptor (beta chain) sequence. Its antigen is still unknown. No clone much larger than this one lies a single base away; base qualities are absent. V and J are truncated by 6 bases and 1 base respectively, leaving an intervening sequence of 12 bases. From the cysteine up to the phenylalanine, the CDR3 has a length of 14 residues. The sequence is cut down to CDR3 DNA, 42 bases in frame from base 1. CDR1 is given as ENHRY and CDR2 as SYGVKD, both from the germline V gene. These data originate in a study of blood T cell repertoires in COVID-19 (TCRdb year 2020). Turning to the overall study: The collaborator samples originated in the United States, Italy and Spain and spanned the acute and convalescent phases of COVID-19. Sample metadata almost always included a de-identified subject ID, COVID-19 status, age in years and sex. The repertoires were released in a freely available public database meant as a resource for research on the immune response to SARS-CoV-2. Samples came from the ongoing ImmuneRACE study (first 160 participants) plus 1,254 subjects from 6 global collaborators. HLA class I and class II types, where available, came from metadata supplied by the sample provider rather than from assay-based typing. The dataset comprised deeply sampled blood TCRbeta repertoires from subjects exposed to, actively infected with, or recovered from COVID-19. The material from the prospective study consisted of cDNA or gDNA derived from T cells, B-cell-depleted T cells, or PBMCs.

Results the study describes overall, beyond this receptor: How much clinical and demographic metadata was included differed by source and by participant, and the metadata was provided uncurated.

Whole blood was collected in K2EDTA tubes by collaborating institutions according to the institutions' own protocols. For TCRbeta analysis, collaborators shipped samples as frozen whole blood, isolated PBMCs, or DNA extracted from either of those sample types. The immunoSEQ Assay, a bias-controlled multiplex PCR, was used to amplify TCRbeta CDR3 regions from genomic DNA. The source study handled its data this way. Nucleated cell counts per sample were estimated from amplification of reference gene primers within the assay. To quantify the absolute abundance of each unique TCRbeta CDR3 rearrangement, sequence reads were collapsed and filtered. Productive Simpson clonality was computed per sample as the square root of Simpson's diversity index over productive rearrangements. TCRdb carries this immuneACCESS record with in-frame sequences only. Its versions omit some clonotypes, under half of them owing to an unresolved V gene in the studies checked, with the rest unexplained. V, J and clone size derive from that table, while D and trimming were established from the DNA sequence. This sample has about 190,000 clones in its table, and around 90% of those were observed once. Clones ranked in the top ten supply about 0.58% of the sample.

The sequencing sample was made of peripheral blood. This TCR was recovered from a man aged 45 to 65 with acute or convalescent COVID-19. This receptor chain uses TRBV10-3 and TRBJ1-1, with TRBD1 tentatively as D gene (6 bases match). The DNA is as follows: TGTGCCATCAGCCTCGGACAGAAGAACACTGAAGCTTTCTTT. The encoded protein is CAISLGQKNTEAFF.